The 16 T cell receptor beta chains presented below share a single source sample, sequenced in a study of T cell responses to AZD1222 COVID-19 vaccine (dated by TCRdb to the early 2020s). The time point label here, explained by the study, means: about 28 days (+/-7) after the second vaccine dose. The method was the immunoSEQ multiplex PCR assay. This immuneACCESS table, as held by TCRdb, lists in-frame sequences with V and J called but not all clones. Of the missing ones, under half trace to an unresolved V gene in checked studies; the others have no known cause. This sample has around 130,000 clones in its table, and 80% to 90% of those were observed once. The ten largest clones take up about 9.5% of the sample. The material sequenced was peripheral blood, taken 28 days after the second AZD1222 dose. These receptors were collected from an adult who received the AZD1222 COVID-19 vaccine.

Of note for this clone: The identical CDR3 is also encoded by other nucleotide sequences in the sample. This chain uses TRBV18 with TRBJ1-5; possibly TRBD1 for D (5 bases). CDR1 and CDR2 from the germline V gene are KGHSH and LQKENI. V shed 2 bases and J shed 3 bases, with 5 bases lying between them. This CDR3 comprises 13 residues. The CDR3 coding sequence is TGTGCCAGCTCACCAGGGACCAATCAGCCCCAGCATTTT. Amino acids: CASSPGTNQPQHF.

Concerning this clone: Distinct nucleotide sequences in the sample also encode this CDR3. This chain uses TRBV7-2 with TRBJ2-7; D not resolved. The CDR3 loop spans 12 amino acids. Germline V lookup: CDR1 SGHTA, CDR2 FQGNSA. V was cut by 1 base and J by 2 bases, with 3 bases left in between. This CDR3 is CASSLGAYEQYF. CDR3 sequence (DNA): TGTGCCAGCAGCTTAGGAGCCTACGAGCAGTACTTC.

This clone was seen only a few times. The chain combines TRBV6-2 or TRBV6-3 with TRBJ2-7, with TRBD1 identical over 9 bases. This CDR3 is 15 amino acids long. Germline loops: CDR1 MNHEY, CDR2 SVGEGT. Trimming cost V 6 bases and J 5 bases; bases outside gene matches: 11. CDR3 sequence: CASSQTGGSIDEQYF. The CDR3 nucleotides read TGTGCCAGCAGCCAGACAGGGGGAAGCATTGACGAGCAGTACTTC.

J is TRBJ1-5 and V is TRBV7-8; no clear D gene. CDR3 length: 13 amino acids. V lost 1 base to trimming and J lost 5 bases, with 6 bases between them. Per the germline V gene, CDR1 is SGHVS and CDR2 is FQNEAQ. For the CDR3, the DNA is TGTGCCAGCAGCTTAGGGCAGTATCAGCCCCAGCATTTT. Translating gives CASSLGQYQPQHF.

The rearrangement joins TRBV19 to TRBJ1-4; D not certain. The germline V gene encodes CDR1 LNHDA and CDR2 SQIVND (reference sequence). Trimming shortened V by 6 bases and J by 3 bases, and 17 bases separated the two germline ends. CDR3 length: 16 residues. The DNA of the CDR3 is TGTGCCAGTAGACATCAGAGGACCCCCTCTAATGAAAAACTGTTTTTT. This encodes CASRHQRTPSNEKLFF.

The V and J genes are TRBV12-3 or TRBV12-4 and TRBJ2-4; D is unclear. Trimming took 3 bases from V and 9 from J, leaving 6 bases between them. The CDR3 sequence is 11 residues long. CDR3 sequence (DNA): TGTGCCAGCAGTTTGGTCGCCATTCAGTACTTC. It translates to CASSLVAIQYF.

The V and J genes are TRBV7-2 and TRBJ2-3, with 8 nucleotides matching TRBD2. The V gene end was trimmed by 3 bases and the J gene end by 2 bases; junction bases not matched to a gene: 13. CDR1 is SGHTA, CDR2 FQGNSA, per germline. CDR3 length equals 18 residues. The CDR3 sequence is CASSFRTFAAGATDTQYF. As DNA, the CDR3 is TGTGCCAGCAGCTTTAGGACATTCGCAGCGGGAGCCACAGATACGCAGTATTTT.

The J gene is TRBJ1-1, the V gene TRBV4-3; no firm D call. Looked up from germline, CDR1 is LGHNA and CDR2 is YSLEER. This CDR3 contains 15 residues. Trimming removed 1 base at V and 11 bases at J, with 20 bases between. The CDR3 is CASSQGSGPEQRAFF. CDR3 sequence (DNA): TGCGCCAGCAGCCAAGGGTCTGGGCCCGAACAAAGGGCTTTCTTT.

The chain recombines TRBV3-1 (or the pseudogene TRBV3-2) with TRBJ2-7; TRBD1 is a possible D gene (6 bases). Deletions cut 3 bases from V and 6 bases from J, with 18 bases between. Germline V gene data show CDR1 as LGHDT and CDR2 as YNNKEL (reference sequence). The CDR3 has 15 amino acids. CDR3 coding DNA: TGTGCCAGCAGCCAGACTAACGGGGCAGGGGCCGAGCAGTACTTC. This sequence encodes CASSQTNGAGAEQYF.

V gene TRBV5-6 combines with J gene TRBJ1-1; D unresolved. Germline CDR1 is SGHDT and CDR2 is YYEEEE. The CDR3 sequence is 15 residues long. V lost 3 bases and J 4 bases, leaving 16 bases between the germline ends. The CDR3: CASSSPRTGRTEAFF. In nucleotides, the CDR3 is TGTGCCAGCAGCTCCCCTCGGACCGGACGCACTGAAGCTTTCTTT.

This clone was counted once. This chain uses TRBV7-9 with TRBJ2-7; possible D gene TRBD1, 5 bases. Germline V gene sequence: CDR1 SEHNR, CDR2 FQNEAQ (reference sequence). V was shortened by 4 bases and J by 0 bases, with 10 bases between the two germline ends. CDR3 length: 14 residues. CDR3 bases: TGTGCCAGCAGCTCCTCCCAGGGCTCCTACGAGCAGTACTTC. Residues: CASSSSQGSYEQYF.

This chain connects TRBV6-5 to TRBJ1-4, with D perhaps TRBD1 (6 bases). Germline CDR1 reads MNHEY; CDR2 reads SVGAGI. Trimming removed 6 bases from V and 8 bases from J, with 16 bases in between. The CDR3 loop spans 14 amino acids. The CDR3 DNA sequence: TGTGCCAGCAGAAGACAGGAGGGAGCGGAAAAACTGTTTTTT. Translation: CASRRQEGAEKLFF.

This rearrangement joins TRBV7-9 to TRBJ1-1, with D possibly being TRBD1 (6 bases). Germline-derived CDR1 and CDR2 are SEHNR and FQNEAQ (reference sequence). There are 14 residues in the CDR3. V was clipped by 3 bases and J by 5 bases, with 13 bases between them. The CDR3 here is CASSFVEGGTEAFF. As DNA, the CDR3 is TGTGCCAGCAGCTTCGTGGAGGGGGGGACTGAAGCTTTCTTT.

V usage is TRBV11-2 and J usage is TRBJ1-2, with D perhaps matching TRBD1 (5 bases). The CDR3 runs to 17 residues. Trimming removed 6 bases from V and 8 bases from J, with 28 bases in between. Germline values: CDR1 SGHAT, CDR2 FQNNGV. DNA of the CDR3: TGTGCCAGCAGGCCTACGGGGGATTTGCTCGGCTATCACGGCTACACCTTC. Protein sequence: CASRPTGDLLGYHGYTF.

The J gene is TRBJ1-4, the V gene TRBV5-6; 7 bases are a match to TRBD1. Germline V gene sequence: CDR1 SGHDT, CDR2 YYEEEE. V trimming: 4 bases; J trimming: 7 bases; junction bases outside the gene matches: 4. The CDR3 runs to 13 residues. CDR3 coding DNA: TGTGCCAGCAGCAGCGACAGGGTTGAAAAACTGTTTTTT. This encodes CASSSDRVEKLFF.

The chain has TRBV28 and TRBJ1-4; 7 positions agree with TRBD1. Per the germline V gene, CDR1 is MDHEN and CDR2 is SYDVKM. Trimming cost V 1 base and J 3 bases; bases outside gene matches: 2. This CDR3 comprises 15 residues. The CDR3 DNA reads TGTGCCAGCAGTTTATCCGACAGGGCTAATGAAAAACTGTTTTTT. Protein product: CASSLSDRANEKLFF.